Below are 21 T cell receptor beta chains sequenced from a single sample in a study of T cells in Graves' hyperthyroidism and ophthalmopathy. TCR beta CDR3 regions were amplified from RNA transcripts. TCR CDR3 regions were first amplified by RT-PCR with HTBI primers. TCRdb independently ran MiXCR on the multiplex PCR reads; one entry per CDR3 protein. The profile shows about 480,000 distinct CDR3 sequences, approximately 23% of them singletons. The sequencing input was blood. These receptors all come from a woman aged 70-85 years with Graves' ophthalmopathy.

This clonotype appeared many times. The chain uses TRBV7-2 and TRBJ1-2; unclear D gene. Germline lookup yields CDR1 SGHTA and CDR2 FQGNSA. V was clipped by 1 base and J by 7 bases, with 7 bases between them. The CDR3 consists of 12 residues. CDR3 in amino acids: CASSLDIGGYTF. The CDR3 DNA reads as TGTGCCAGCAGCTTAGATATTGGTGGCTACACCTTC.

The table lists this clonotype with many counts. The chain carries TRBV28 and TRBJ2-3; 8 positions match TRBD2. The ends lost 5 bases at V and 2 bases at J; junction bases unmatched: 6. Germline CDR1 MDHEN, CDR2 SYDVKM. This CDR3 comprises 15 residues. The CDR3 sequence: CASSPPSGLTDTQYF. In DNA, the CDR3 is TGTGCCAGCAGTCCCCCTAGCGGGCTCACAGATACGCAGTATTTT. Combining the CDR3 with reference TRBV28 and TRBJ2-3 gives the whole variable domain DVKVTQSSRYLVKRTGEKVFLECVQDMDHENMFWYRQDPGLGLRLIYFSYDVKMKEKGDIPEGYSVSREKKERFSLILESASTNQTSMYLCASSPPSGLTDTQYFGPGTRLTVL.

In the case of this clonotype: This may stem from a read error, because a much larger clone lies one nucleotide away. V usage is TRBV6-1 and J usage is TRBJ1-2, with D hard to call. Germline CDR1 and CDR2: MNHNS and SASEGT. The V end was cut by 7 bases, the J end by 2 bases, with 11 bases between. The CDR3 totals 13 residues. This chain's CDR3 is CASIHTVNYGYTF. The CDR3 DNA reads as TGTGCCAGCATCCATACAGTGAACTATGGCTACACCTTC.

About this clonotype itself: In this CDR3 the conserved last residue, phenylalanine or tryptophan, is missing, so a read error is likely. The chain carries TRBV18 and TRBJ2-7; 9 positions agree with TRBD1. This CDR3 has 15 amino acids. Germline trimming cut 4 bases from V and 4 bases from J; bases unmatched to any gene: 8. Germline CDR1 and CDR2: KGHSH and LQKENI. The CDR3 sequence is CASSLGQGKGYEQYS. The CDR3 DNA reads TGTGCCAGCTCACTTGGACAGGGGAAGGGGTACGAGCAGTACTCC.

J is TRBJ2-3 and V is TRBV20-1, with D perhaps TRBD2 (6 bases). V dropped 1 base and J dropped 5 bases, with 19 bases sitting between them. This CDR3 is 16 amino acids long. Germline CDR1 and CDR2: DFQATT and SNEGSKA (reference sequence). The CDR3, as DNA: TGCAGTGCTAGAGTCGGGCCCGGGGGAGGACGAGATACGCAGTATTTT. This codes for CSARVGPGGGRDTQYF.

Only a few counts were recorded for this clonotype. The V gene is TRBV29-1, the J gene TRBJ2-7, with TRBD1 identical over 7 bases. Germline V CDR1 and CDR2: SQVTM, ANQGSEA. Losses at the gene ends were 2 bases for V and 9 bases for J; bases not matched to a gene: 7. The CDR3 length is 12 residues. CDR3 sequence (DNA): TGCAGCGTTGAACACAACAGGGGCGGGCAGTACTTC. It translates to CSVEHNRGGQYF.

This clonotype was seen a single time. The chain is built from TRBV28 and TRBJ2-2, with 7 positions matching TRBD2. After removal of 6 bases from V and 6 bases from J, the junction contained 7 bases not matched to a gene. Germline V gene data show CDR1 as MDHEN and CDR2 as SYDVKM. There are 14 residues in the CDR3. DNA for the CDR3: TGTGCCAGCAGCCGGGGGACTAAGGCCGGGGAGCTGTTTTTT. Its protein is CASSRGTKAGELFF. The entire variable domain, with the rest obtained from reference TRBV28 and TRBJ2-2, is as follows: DVKVTQSSRYLVKRTGEKVFLECVQDMDHENMFWYRQDPGLGLRLIYFSYDVKMKEKGDIPEGYSVSREKKERFSLILESASTNQTSMYLCASSRGTKAGELFFGEGSRLTVL.

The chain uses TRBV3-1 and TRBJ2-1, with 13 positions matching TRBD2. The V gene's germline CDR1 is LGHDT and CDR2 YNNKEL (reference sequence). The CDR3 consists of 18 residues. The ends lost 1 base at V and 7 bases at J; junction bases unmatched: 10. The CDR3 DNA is TGTGCCAGCAGCCAAGCCGTAAGGACTAGCGGGAGAGGTAATGAGCAGTTCTTC. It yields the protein CASSQAVRTSGRGNEQFF.

In DNA, the CDR3 is TGTGCCAGTAGTGCCAGCGGGTCCTACAATGAGCAGTTCTTC. It yields the protein CASSASGSYNEQFF. The chain has TRBV19 and TRBJ2-1; maybe TRBD2 (6 bases). The V end lost 5 bases, the J end lost 1 base, and 9 bases lay between the germline ends. Germline CDR1 is LNHDA and CDR2 is SQIVND (reference sequence). This CDR3 contains 14 residues.

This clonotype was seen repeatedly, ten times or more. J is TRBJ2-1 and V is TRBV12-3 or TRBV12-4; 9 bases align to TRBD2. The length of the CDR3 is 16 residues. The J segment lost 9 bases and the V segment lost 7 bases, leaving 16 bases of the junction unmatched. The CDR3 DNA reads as TGTGCCAGCACCAAGGCTGGTAGCGGGAGAAGAGTTGAGCAGTTCTTC. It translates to CASTKAGSGRRVEQFF.

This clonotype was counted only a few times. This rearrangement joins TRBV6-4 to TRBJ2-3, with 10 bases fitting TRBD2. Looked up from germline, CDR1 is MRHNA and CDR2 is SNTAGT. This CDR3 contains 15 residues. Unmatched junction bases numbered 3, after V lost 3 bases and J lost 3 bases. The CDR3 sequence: CASSERGLATDTQYF. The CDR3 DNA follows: TGTGCCAGCAGTGAGAGGGGACTAGCGACAGATACGCAGTATTTT.

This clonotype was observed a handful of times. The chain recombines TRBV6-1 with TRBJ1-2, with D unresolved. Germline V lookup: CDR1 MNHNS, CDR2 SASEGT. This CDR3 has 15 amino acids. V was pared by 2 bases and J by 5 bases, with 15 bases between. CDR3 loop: CASSESPSTGYGYTF. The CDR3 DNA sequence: TGTGCCAGCAGTGAAAGTCCCTCCACGGGGTATGGCTACACCTTC.

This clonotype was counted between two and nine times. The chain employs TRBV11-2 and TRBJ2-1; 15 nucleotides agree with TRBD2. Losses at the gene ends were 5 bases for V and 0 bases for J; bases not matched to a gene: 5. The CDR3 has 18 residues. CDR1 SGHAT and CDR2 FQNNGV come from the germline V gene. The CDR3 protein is CASSQGLAGGLSYNEQFF. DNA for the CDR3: TGTGCCAGCAGCCAGGGACTAGCGGGAGGCCTCTCCTACAATGAGCAGTTCTTC.

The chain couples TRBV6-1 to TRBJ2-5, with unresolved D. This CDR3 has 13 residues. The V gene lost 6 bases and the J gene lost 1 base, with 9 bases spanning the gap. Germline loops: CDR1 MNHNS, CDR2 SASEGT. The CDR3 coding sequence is TGTGCCAGCAGACTTTTAGGCCAAGAGACCCAGTACTTC. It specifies CASRLLGQETQYF.

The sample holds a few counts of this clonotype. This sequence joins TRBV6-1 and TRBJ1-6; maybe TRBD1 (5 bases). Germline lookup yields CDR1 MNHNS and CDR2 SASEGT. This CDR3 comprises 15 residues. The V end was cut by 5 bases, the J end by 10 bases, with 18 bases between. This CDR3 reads CASSFRTTLGSPLHF. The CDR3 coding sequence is TGTGCCAGCAGTTTCCGGACAACTCTGGGATCACCCCTCCACTTT.

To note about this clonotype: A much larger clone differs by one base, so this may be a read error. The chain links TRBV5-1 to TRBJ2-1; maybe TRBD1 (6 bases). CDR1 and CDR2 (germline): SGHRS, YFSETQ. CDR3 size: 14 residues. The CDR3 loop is CASSRDTAYNKQFF. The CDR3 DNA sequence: TGCGCCAGCAGCCGGGACACAGCCTACAATAAGCAGTTCTTC.

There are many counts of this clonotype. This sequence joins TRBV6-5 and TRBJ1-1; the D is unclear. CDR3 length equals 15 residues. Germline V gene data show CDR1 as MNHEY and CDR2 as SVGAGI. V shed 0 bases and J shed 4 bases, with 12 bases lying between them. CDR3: CASSYSWAQVTEAFF. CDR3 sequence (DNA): TGTGCCAGCAGTTACTCATGGGCGCAGGTCACTGAAGCTTTCTTT.

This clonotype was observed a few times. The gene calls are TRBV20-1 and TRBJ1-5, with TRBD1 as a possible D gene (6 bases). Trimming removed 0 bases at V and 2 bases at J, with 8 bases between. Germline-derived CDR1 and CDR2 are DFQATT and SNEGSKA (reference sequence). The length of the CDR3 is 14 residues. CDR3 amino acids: CSAREGAGNQPQHF. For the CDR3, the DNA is TGCAGTGCTAGAGAGGGGGCAGGCAATCAGCCCCAGCATTTT.

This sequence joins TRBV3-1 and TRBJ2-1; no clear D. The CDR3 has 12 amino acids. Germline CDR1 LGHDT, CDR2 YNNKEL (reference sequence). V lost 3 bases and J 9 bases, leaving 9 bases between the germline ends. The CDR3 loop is CASSHGSSEQFF. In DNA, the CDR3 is TGTGCCAGCAGCCACGGGTCTAGTGAGCAGTTCTTC.

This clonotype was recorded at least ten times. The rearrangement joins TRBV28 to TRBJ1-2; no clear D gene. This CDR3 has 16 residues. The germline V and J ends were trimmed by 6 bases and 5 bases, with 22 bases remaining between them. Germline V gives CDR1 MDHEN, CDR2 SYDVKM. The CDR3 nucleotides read TGTGCCAGCAGATTCCCGGGCCCTACTCCCATTTATGGCTACACCTTC. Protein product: CASRFPGPTPIYGYTF.

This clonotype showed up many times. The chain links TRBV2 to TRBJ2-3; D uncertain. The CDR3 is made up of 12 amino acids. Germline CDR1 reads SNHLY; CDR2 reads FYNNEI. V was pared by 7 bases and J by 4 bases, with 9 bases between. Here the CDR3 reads CASKPSPDTQYF. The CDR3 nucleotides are TGTGCCAGCAAGCCGTCACCAGATACGCAGTATTTT.